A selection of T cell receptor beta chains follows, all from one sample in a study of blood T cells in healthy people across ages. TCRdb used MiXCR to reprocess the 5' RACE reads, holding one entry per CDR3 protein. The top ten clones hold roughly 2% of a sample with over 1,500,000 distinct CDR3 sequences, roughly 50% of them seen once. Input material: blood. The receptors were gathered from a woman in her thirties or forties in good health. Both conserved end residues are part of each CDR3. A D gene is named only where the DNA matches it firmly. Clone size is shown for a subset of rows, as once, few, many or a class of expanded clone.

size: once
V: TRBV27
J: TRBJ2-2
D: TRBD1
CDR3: CASSFKGQGFTGELFF
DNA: TGTGCCAGCAGTTTCAAGGGACAGGGGTTCACCGGGGAGCTGTTTTTT

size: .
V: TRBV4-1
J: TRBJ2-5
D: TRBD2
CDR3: CASSPLGLAGEDQETQYF
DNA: TGCGCCAGCAGCCCACTGGGACTAGCGGGGGAAGACCAAGAGACCCAGTACTTC

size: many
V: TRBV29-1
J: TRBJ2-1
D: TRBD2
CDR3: CSVEPGGDEQFF
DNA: TGCAGCGTTGAGCCGGGGGGGGATGAGCAGTTCTTC

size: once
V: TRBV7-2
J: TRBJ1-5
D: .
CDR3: CASSLRSSGGAETQHF
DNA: TGTGCCAGCAGCTTAAGGTCTAGCGGGGGGGCCGAGACCCAGCATTTT

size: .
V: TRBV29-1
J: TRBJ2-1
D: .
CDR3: CSVEGRGREQFF
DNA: TGCAGCGTTGAAGGTAGGGGCAGGGAGCAGTTCTTC

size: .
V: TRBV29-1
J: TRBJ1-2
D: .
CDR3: CSVESGPGGYTF
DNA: TGCAGCGTTGAAAGCGGGCCTGGTGGCTACACCTTC

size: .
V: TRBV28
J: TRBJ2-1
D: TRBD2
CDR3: CAVGGGLNEQFF
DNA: TGTGCCGTCGGGGGGGGGCTCAATGAGCAGTTCTTC

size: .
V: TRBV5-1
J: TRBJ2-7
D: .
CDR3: CASSVAKHRVLKNYEQYF
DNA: TGCGCCAGCAGCGTTGCAAAACACAGGGTATTGAAAAATTACGAGCAGTACTTC

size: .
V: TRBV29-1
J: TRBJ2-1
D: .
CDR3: CSVGDGSYNEQFF
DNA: TGCAGCGTTGGGGACGGTAGCTACAATGAGCAGTTCTTC

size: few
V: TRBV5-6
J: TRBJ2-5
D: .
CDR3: CASSTEGSYRETQYF
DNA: TGTGCCAGCAGCACTGAAGGGTCCTATCGAGAGACCCAGTACTTC

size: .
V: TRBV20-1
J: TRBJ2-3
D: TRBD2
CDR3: CSASSPLAGEGGDTQYF
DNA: TGCAGTGCAAGCTCCCCCCTAGCGGGGGAAGGGGGAGATACGCAGTATTTT

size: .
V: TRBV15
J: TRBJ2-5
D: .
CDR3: CATSRDFSGSQEAQYF
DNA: TGTGCCACCAGCAGAGATTTTAGTGGTTCCCAAGAGGCCCAGTACTTC

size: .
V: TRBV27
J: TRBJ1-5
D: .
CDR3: CASSLIWGESGQPQHF
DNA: TGTGCCAGCAGTTTAATATGGGGGGAAAGCGGACAGCCCCAGCATTTT

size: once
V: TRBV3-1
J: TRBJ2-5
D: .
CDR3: CASSQEGVVSSQETQYF
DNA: TGTGCCAGCAGCCAAGAAGGTGTGGTTTCATCCCAAGAGACCCAGTACTTC

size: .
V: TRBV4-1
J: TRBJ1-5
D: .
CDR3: CASNQDEDSNQPQHF
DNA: TGCGCCAGCAACCAAGACGAGGACAGCAATCAGCCCCAGCATTTT

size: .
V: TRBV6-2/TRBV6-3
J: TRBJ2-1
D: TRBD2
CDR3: CASSGPLAGGPYEQFF
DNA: TGTGCCAGCAGCGGGCCTCTAGCGGGGGGGCCCTATGAGCAGTTCTTC

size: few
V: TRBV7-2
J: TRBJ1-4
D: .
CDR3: CASSFGGSATNEKLFF
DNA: TGTGCCAGCAGCTTTGGGGGATCCGCAACTAATGAAAAACTGTTTTTT

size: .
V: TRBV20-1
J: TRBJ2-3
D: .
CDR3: CSASFSGGTDTQYF
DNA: TGCAGTGCTAGCTTTAGTGGGGGCACAGATACGCAGTATTTT

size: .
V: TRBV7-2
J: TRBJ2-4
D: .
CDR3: CASSLAGGTVKNIQYF
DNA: TGTGCCAGCAGCTTAGCGGGGGGGACAGTAAAAAACATTCAGTACTTC

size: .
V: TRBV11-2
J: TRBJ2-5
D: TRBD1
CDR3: CASSFRGTGEETQYF
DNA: TGTGCCAGCAGCTTCCGGGGGACAGGGGAAGAGACCCAGTACTTC

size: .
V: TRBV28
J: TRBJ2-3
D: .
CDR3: CASSFSSGTDTQYF
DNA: TGTGCCAGCAGTTTTTCGTCTGGCACAGATACGCAGTATTTT

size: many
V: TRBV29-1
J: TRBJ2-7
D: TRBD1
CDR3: CSVGGQGAGYEQYF
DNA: TGCAGCGTTGGGGGACAGGGGGCGGGGTACGAGCAGTACTTC

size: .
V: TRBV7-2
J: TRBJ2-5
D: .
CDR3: CASSLEAGANQETQYF
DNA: TGTGCCAGCAGCTTAGAGGCAGGGGCCAACCAAGAGACCCAGTACTTC

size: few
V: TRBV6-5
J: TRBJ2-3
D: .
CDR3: CASSYVQGADTQYF
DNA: TGTGCCAGCAGTTACGTCCAGGGCGCAGATACGCAGTATTTT

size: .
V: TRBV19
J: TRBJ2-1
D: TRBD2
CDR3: CASSIAGGGNEQFF
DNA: TGTGCCAGTAGTATAGCGGGGGGTGGCAATGAGCAGTTCTTC

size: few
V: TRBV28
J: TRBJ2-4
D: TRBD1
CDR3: CASSLGAQGAHAKNIQYF
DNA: TGTGCCAGCAGTTTAGGGGCACAGGGGGCGCATGCCAAAAACATTCAGTACTTC

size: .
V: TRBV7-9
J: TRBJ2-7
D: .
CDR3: CARSARRDYEQYF
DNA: TGTGCCAGAAGCGCACGACGGGACTACGAGCAGTACTTC

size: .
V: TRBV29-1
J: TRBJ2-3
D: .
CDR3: CSVSLGQDTQYF
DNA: TGCAGCGTTTCCCTCGGACAGGATACGCAGTATTTT

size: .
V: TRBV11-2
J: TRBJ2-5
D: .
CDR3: CASSSYYPDPTAQETQYF
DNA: TGTGCCAGCAGCTCCTACTACCCGGACCCAACTGCTCAAGAGACCCAGTACTTC

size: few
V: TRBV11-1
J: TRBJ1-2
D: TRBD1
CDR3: CASSPGQGAHYGYTF
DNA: TGTGCCAGCAGCCCCGGACAGGGGGCCCACTATGGCTACACCTTC

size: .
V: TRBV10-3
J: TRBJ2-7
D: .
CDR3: CAISESPTSVNEQYF
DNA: TGTGCCATCAGTGAGTCCCCGACTAGTGTGAATGAGCAGTACTTC

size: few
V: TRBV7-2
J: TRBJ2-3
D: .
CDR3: CASSLGPAYTDTQYF
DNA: TGTGCCAGCAGCTTGGGCCCCGCTTACACAGATACGCAGTATTTT

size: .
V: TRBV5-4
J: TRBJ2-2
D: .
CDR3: CASSFSGVTNTGELFF
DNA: TGTGCCAGCAGCTTTTCCGGCGTAACGAACACCGGGGAGCTGTTTTTT

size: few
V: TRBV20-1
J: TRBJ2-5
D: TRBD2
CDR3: CSARDRLAGGETQYF
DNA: TGCAGTGCTAGAGATCGGCTAGCGGGGGGGGAGACCCAGTACTTC

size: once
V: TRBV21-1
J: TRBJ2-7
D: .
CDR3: CASSKVGTTGTESSYEQYF
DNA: TGTGCCAGCAGCAAAGTAGGGACTACCGGGACAGAGAGCTCCTACGAGCAGTACTTC

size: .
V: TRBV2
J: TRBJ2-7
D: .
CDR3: CASSPVGAGYEQYF
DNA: TGTGCCAGCAGTCCGGTGGGGGCGGGCTACGAGCAGTACTTC

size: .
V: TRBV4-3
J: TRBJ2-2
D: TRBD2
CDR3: CASSQGGTSGATGELFF
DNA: TGCGCCAGCAGCCAAGGAGGGACTAGCGGGGCCACCGGGGAGCTGTTTTTT

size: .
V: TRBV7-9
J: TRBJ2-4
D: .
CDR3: CASSYPQGPKNIQYF
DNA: TGTGCCAGCAGCTATCCCCAGGGGCCCAAAAACATTCAGTACTTC

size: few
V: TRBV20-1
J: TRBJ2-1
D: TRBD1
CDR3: CSASGTGTYNEQFF
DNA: TGCAGTGCCTCCGGGACAGGGACCTACAATGAGCAGTTCTTC

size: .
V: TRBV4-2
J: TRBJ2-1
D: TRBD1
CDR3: CASSQPTGDNEQFF
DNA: TGTGCCAGCAGCCAACCTACAGGGGACAATGAGCAGTTCTTC

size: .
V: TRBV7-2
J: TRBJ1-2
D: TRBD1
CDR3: CASSSPGQGGVQSYGYTF
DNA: TGTGCCAGCAGCTCACCGGGACAGGGGGGAGTTCAAAGCTATGGCTACACCTTC

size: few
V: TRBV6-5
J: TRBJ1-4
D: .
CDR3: CASSRGTLNEKLFF
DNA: TGTGCCAGCAGTCGCGGGACACTTAATGAAAAACTGTTTTTT

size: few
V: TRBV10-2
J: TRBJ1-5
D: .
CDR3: CASSDGDYNQPQHF
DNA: TGCGCCAGCAGTGACGGGGATTACAATCAGCCCCAGCATTTT

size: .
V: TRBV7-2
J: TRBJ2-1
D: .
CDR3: CASSLVSGQRTYNEQFF
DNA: TGTGCCAGCAGCTTAGTTTCGGGCCAGAGAACCTACAATGAGCAGTTCTTC

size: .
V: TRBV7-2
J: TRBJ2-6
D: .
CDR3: CANLRWGANVLTF
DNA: TGTGCCAACTTAAGGTGGGGGGCCAACGTCCTGACTTTC

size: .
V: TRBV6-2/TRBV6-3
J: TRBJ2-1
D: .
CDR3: CASSPSSAGEQFF
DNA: TGTGCCAGCTCCCCTAGTTCGGCGGGTGAGCAGTTCTTC

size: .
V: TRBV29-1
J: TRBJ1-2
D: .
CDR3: CSVEDQDYGYTF
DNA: TGCAGCGTTGAAGATCAAGACTATGGCTACACCTTC

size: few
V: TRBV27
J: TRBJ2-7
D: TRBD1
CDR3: CASSGQGNAEQYF
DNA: TGTGCCAGCTCGGGACAGGGGAATGCCGAGCAGTACTTC

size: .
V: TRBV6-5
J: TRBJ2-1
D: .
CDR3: CASSYSGREQFF
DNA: TGTGCCAGCAGTTACTCGGGTAGGGAGCAGTTCTTC

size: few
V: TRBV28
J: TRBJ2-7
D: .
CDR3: CASSNLLESSYEQYF
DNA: TGTGCCAGCAGTAACCTACTAGAAAGCTCCTACGAGCAGTACTTC

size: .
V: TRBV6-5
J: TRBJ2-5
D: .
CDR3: CASGEGTQYF
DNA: TGTGCCAGCGGAGAGGGGACCCAGTACTTC

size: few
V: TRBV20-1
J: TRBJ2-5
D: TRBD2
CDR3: CSATLAGAEAETQYF
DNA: TGCAGTGCTACACTAGCGGGGGCCGAAGCAGAGACCCAGTACTTC

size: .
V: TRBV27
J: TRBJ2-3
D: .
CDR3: CASSKIDGVTSTDTQYF
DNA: TGTGCCAGCAGTAAGATAGACGGTGTAACTAGTACAGATACGCAGTATTTT

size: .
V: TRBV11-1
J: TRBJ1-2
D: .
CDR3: CASSLGPRFTDGYTF
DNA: TGTGCCAGCAGCTTAGGGCCCAGGTTTACGGATGGCTACACCTTC

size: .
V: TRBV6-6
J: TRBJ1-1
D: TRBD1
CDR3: CASRYDRDREAFF
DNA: TGTGCCAGCAGGTACGACAGGGACAGGGAAGCTTTCTTT

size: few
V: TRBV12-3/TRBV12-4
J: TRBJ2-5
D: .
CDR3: CASSPPHPLGQETQYF
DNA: TGTGCCAGCAGTCCCCCCCACCCACTAGGACAAGAGACCCAGTACTTC

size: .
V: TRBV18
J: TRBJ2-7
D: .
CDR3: CASSPLDSYEQYF
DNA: TGTGCCAGCTCACCCCTGGACAGCTACGAGCAGTACTTC

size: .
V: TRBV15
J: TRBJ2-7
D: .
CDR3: CATSSRTVGEQYF
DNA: TGTGCCACCAGCAGTCGGACAGTTGGCGAGCAGTACTTC

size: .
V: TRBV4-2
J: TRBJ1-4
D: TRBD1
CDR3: CASSQLRTGGSLATNEKLFF
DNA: TGTGCCAGCAGCCAACTCAGGACAGGGGGCTCCCTTGCAACTAATGAAAAACTGTTTTTT

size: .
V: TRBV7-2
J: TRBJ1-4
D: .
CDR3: CASSSPGGRGNEKLFF
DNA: TGTGCCAGCAGCTCGCCCGGTGGCAGGGGAAATGAAAAACTGTTTTTT